This TCR beta chain was sequenced for a study of human T cells and chemical hapten exposure. TCRdb recomputed calls from the RACE reads with MiXCR, one row per CDR3 protein. This sample has about 80,000 distinct CDR3 sequences, with about 7.5% found just once. The time point here: patch test 1, 2 weeks after DPC sensitization. Treatment meaning: therapeutic diphenylcyclopropenone sensitization with weekly scalp DPC. The study, taken as a whole, reports: Versus controls, significantly more large CDR3 similarity clusters arose from expanded TCRs.

This clonotype was picked up many times. No antigen is known for it. The clonotype originates from a woman aged 25-40 years with alopecia areata. Some clones in this sample may be carry-over from other donors' samples. The specimen comprised whole blood, sampled in connection with sensitization to the hapten diphenylcyclopropenone (DPC).

The CDR3 region is CASSRQGHEQYF. Here the CDR3 DNA reads TGTGCCAGCAGTCGACAGGGCCACGAGCAGTACTTC. The chain employs TRBV2 and TRBJ2-7; 7 bases fit TRBD1. The CDR3 length is 12 residues. V lost 5 bases and J lost 5; bases outside the gene matches: 3. Germline V CDR1 and CDR2: SNHLY, FYNNEI.